These 12 T cell receptor beta chains were sequenced from one sample in a study of identical twins. One entry per CDR3 protein, called by TCRdb with MiXCR from the 5' RACE reads. Of roughly 240,000 distinct CDR3 sequences listed, approximately 7% are singletons. This same sample was also taken into another study, of yellow fever vaccine responses in identical twins.

Sequenced: memory (CD45RO+) T cells sorted from blood. The source of these receptors is a woman younger than 35 in good health.

This clonotype occurred a few times. The chain carries TRBV2 and TRBJ2-1; D might be TRBD1 (6 bases). CDR3 length: 15 amino acids. V lost 5 bases to trimming and J lost 4 bases, with 15 bases between them. In germline, CDR1 is SNHLY, CDR2 FYNNEI. The CDR3 sequence: CASSPSGTTYNEQFF. CDR3 bases: TGTGCCAGCAGTCCCTCCGGGACAACGTACAATGAGCAGTTCTTC.

This clonotype was detected a few times. The rearrangement joins TRBV4-2 to TRBJ2-7; D gene uncertain. This CDR3 comprises 15 residues. Germline V gives CDR1 LGHNA, CDR2 YNFKEQ. Trimming removed 2 bases at V and 5 bases at J, with 16 bases between. This chain's CDR3 is CASSQPQGSPHEQYF. CDR3 DNA sequence: TGTGCCAGCAGCCAACCTCAAGGCAGTCCCCACGAGCAGTACTTC.

The chain combines TRBV7-2 with TRBJ1-2; possible D gene TRBD1, 5 bases. The V end lost 7 bases, the J end lost 5 bases, and 17 bases lay between the germline ends. The CDR3 totals 14 residues. CDR1 SGHTA and CDR2 FQGNSA come from the germline V gene. CDR3 DNA sequence: TGTGCCAGCACCCCCCGGCAGGGCTGGTATGGCTACACCTTC. Protein product: CASTPRQGWYGYTF.

The rearrangement uses TRBV10-3 and TRBJ2-7; D possibly matches TRBD1 or TRBD2 (6 bases each). Trimming stripped 10 bases from V and 1 base from J, with 26 bases between. The CDR3 is 17 amino acids. Germline V CDR1 and CDR2: ENHRY, SYGVKD. DNA of the CDR3: TGTGCCACCAAAAGGGGGACCCCCGGGACTTTGTCCTACGAGCAGTACTTC. Translating it yields CATKRGTPGTLSYEQYF.

This clonotype was counted between two and nine times. The V call is TRBV12-3 or TRBV12-4, the J call TRBJ1-4, with 7 bases identical to TRBD1. This CDR3 is built from 15 residues. V gave up 4 bases and J gave up 6 bases; unmatched junction bases: 8. CDR3 region: CASSSGTVRDEKLFF. CDR3 bases: TGTGCCAGCAGTTCTGGGACAGTTAGGGATGAAAAACTGTTTTTT.

In its sample, this clonotype was seen many times. This sequence joins TRBV5-1 and TRBJ2-1; unclear D gene. CDR1 and CDR2 (germline): SGHRS, YFSETQ. CDR3 length equals 14 residues. With 4 bases removed from V and 4 bases from J, the gap between germline ends came to 12 bases. The CDR3: CASSDTVQYNEQFF. Written as DNA, the CDR3 is TGCGCCAGCAGCGATACGGTCCAGTACAATGAGCAGTTCTTC.

This rearrangement joins TRBV20-1 to TRBJ2-7, with 8 bases matching TRBD1. There are 13 residues in the CDR3. Trimming took 6 bases from V and 6 from J; bases not matched to a gene: 10. Germline V lookup: CDR1 DFQATT, CDR2 SNEGSKA (reference sequence). Here the CDR3 reads CSAKLDRGGEQYF. The CDR3 nucleotides are TGCAGTGCCAAATTAGACAGGGGAGGCGAGCAGTACTTC.

This clonotype was detected ten times or more. The rearrangement joins TRBV13 to TRBJ2-4; 7 bases are a match to TRBD1. Unmatched junction bases numbered 10, after V lost 5 bases and J lost 3 bases. Germline V gene sequence: CDR1 PRHDT, CDR2 FYEKMQ (reference sequence). This CDR3 is built from 16 residues. The CDR3 region has the DNA TGTGCCAGCAGCCTCAGACAGGGTAGGGACAAAAACATTCAGTACTTC. Translated: CASSLRQGRDKNIQYF.

This clonotype was observed a few times. The V gene is TRBV29-1, the J gene TRBJ1-1; D gene unclear. This CDR3 comprises 11 residues. Trimming took off 4 bases at V and 1 base at J, with 4 bases between the two ends. CDR1 SQVTM and CDR2 ANQGSEA come from the germline V gene. The DNA of the CDR3 is TGCAGCGTTGGGTGGAACACTGAAGCTTTCTTT. This translates into CSVGWNTEAFF.

This clonotype was detected ten times or more. The gene calls are TRBV5-1 and TRBJ2-5; TRBD2 aligns across 8 bases. Germline V lookup: CDR1 SGHRS, CDR2 YFSETQ. V gave up 4 bases and J gave up 1 base; unmatched junction bases: 15. This CDR3 is 18 amino acids long. CDR3 sequence reads: CASSQPKTRLASQETQYF. The CDR3 region has the DNA TGCGCCAGCAGCCAACCCAAAACCAGACTAGCGAGCCAAGAGACCCAGTACTTC.

The chain is built from TRBV20-1 and TRBJ2-7; the match to TRBD1 covers 9 bases. Germline CDR1 is DFQATT and CDR2 is SNEGSKA (reference sequence). This CDR3 has 15 residues. J was trimmed by 3 bases and V by 3 bases; bases with no gene match: 9. CDR3 DNA sequence: TGCAGTGCTAGTCCCGGGACAGGGTCGATCTACGAGCAGTACTTC. Amino acid sequence: CSASPGTGSIYEQYF.

This clonotype was seen more than once but under ten times. The CDR3 bases are TGTGCCAGCAGTTCAGACAGCTATAGCAATCAGCCCCAGCATTTT. It codes for CASSSDSYSNQPQHF. This chain links TRBV5-6 with TRBJ1-5, with a weak D call TRBD1 (5 bases). In germline, CDR1 is SGHDT, CDR2 YYEEEE. CDR3 length equals 15 residues. Deletions cut 5 bases from V and 0 bases from J, with 12 bases between.